Detailed here is one TCR beta chain. The data were taken from a study of shared T cell receptors in the human thymus. The repertoire was sequenced with immunoSEQ multiplex PCR; TCRdb's copy has only in-frame clones and lacks some. Seen here are approximately 490,000 clones, about 80% observed once, and the top ten hold less than 0.015%. This same sample was also taken into another study, of human thymus T cells.

The sequence was obtained from a boy younger than two with a congenital heart defect. Material: thymocytes.

CDR3 DNA sequence: TGTGCCAGCAGCCAAGGCAATAGCGGGAGCCCCGAGCAGTACTTC. Amino acid sequence: CASSQGNSGSPEQYF. This chain uses TRBV4-2 with TRBJ2-7, with 9 positions matching TRBD2. The CDR3 runs 15 residues. Germline-derived CDR1 and CDR2 are LGHNA and YNFKEQ. V was clipped by 1 base and J by 6 bases; unmatched bases: 7.